Listed below are T cell receptor beta chains from one sample, sequenced in a study of T cells in Graves' hyperthyroidism and ophthalmopathy. TCRdb re-analysed the multiplex PCR reads in MiXCR, keeping a single row per CDR3 protein. The sample yields a few hundred thousand distinct CDR3 sequences, 15% to 19% seen once. Sequenced input: blood. The receptors originated from a woman aged 30 to 39 with Graves' hyperthyroidism. Both conserved end residues are part of each CDR3. The D gene is left open where the match is weak. Where a row states a size, it is once, few, many or the class of an expanded clone; other rows omit it.

j_gene,d_gene,abundance,v_gene,CDR3nt,CDR3aa
TRBJ2-1,TRBD2,few,TRBV6-2/TRBV6-3,TGTGCCAGCAACCCCGGGACTAGCAATGAGCAGTTCTTC,CASNPGTSNEQFF
TRBJ1-1,NA,many,TRBV6-1,TGTGCCAGCGCTAGGTACGGGGCTGAAGCTTTCTTT,CASARYGAEAFF
TRBJ2-1,TRBD1,many,TRBV6-2/TRBV6-3,TGTGCCAGCAGCCAGGACAGGGGGCCTTATGAGCAGTTCTTC,CASSQDRGPYEQFF
TRBJ2-3,NA,many,TRBV2,TGTGCCAGCAGTCAAGTACCCTCGCGCACAGATACGCAGTATTTT,CASSQVPSRTDTQYF
TRBJ2-7,NA,NA,TRBV20-1,TGCAGTGCTAGACTTATTAGCTCCTACGAGCAGTACTTC,CSARLISSYEQYF
TRBJ2-7,TRBD2,many,TRBV5-1,TGCGCCAGCAGCTACCGGGACTATCTATACGAGCAGTACTTC,CASSYRDYLYEQYF
TRBJ1-3,NA,NA,TRBV7-2,TGTGCCAGCAGCTTAGTTCCAGGAGGAAACACCATATATTTT,CASSLVPGGNTIYF
TRBJ2-1,TRBD2,NA,TRBV19,TGTGCCAGTAGTTCAACTAGCGGGAGGGATCTCTACAATGAGCAGTTCTTC,CASSSTSGRDLYNEQFF
TRBJ1-2,TRBD1,many,TRBV3-1,TGTGCCAGCAGCCAAGATTTGACAGGGCTATCCTATGGCTACACCTTC,CASSQDLTGLSYGYTF
TRBJ1-2,TRBD1,many,TRBV27,TGTGCCAGCAGTCCAGGGACAGCGCACGGCTACACCTTC,CASSPGTAHGYTF
TRBJ1-5,NA,NA,TRBV20-1,TGCAGTGCTAGAGATCCGGGGAAAAATCAGCCCCAGCATTTT,CSARDPGKNQPQHF
TRBJ2-7,NA,NA,TRBV5-4,TGTGCCAGCAGCTTACAGGGGGGGGACGAGCAGTACTTC,CASSLQGGDEQYF
TRBJ2-2,NA,NA,TRBV9,TGTGCCAGCAGCCGACATATAACAGCCCCCGGGGAGCTGTTTTTT,CASSRHITAPGELFF
TRBJ1-3,NA,few,TRBV3-1,TGTGCCAGCAGCCAGGAGCTAGGCGGAAACACCATATATTTT,CASSQELGGNTIYF
TRBJ2-4,NA,many,TRBV11-2,TGTGCCAGCAGCCCACAGTGGACCACTGGCAAAAACATTCAGTACTTC,CASSPQWTTGKNIQYF
TRBJ1-5,NA,few,TRBV29-1,TGCAGCGTTGTATTGGGAGATCAGCCCCAGCATTTT,CSVVLGDQPQHF
TRBJ1-4,NA,NA,TRBV2,TGTGCCAGCAGACTTCGGCCAAACACTGCAACTAATGAAAAACTGTTTTTT,CASRLRPNTATNEKLFF
TRBJ1-6,NA,many,TRBV6-1,TGTGCCACGGATGCAAGCTCCTATAATTCACCCCTCCACTTT,CATDASSYNSPLHF
TRBJ2-5,NA,NA,TRBV29-1,TGCAGCGTAAGGTACCAAGAGACCCAGTACTTC,CSVRYQETQYF
TRBJ2-5,TRBD1,NA,TRBV4-1,TGCGCCAGCAGCCAAGAAGCTGCTTCGAAGGGGGCGGAGACCCAGTACTTC,CASSQEAASKGAETQYF
TRBJ2-7,TRBD1,few,TRBV10-3,TGTGCCATCAGAGGGGACAGGTCAAGCTCCTACGAGCAGTACTTC,CAIRGDRSSSYEQYF
TRBJ2-2,TRBD2,NA,TRBV6-5,TGTGCCAGCAGTTCACTAGCGGGAGGGGCCGGGGAGCTGTTTTTT,CASSSLAGGAGELFF
TRBJ2-7,NA,many,TRBV20-1,TGCAGTGTCAGGGGAGGGACATTCTCCTACGAGCAGTACTTC,CSVRGGTFSYEQYF
TRBJ1-5,NA,many,TRBV2,TGTGCCAGCAGTGAACAACGATGGGGCAATCAGCCCCAGCATTTT,CASSEQRWGNQPQHF
TRBJ2-3,TRBD2,many,TRBV28,TGTGCCAGCAGTTTGACTAGCGGGGGGGCTAGCACAGATACGCAGTATTTT,CASSLTSGGASTDTQYF
TRBJ2-1,NA,many,TRBV18,TGTGCCAGCTCACCAAAAAAAGGCAATGAGCAGTTCTTC,CASSPKKGNEQFF
TRBJ2-7,NA,NA,TRBV4-1,TGCGCCAGCAGCCCGGGACTTACCCTAAGGGAGCAGTACTTC,CASSPGLTLREQYF
TRBJ1-5,NA,many,TRBV28,TGTGCCAGCAGTTCCGTCTGGCCCCAGCATTTT,CASSSVWPQHF
TRBJ1-5,NA,many,TRBV20-1,TGCAGTGCAGTAGACCCGGGTAGCAATCAGCCCCAGCATTTT,CSAVDPGSNQPQHF
TRBJ2-2,TRBD2,NA,TRBV12-3/TRBV12-4,TGTGCCAGCAGTGCTACTAGCGGGACCGCTTGGGGGGAGCTGTTTTTT,CASSATSGTAWGELFF
TRBJ1-2,NA,NA,TRBV11-2,TGTGCCAGCAGCTCCGCCTGGGGGCAGGGCATCTATTGCTACACCTTC,CASSSAWGQGIYCYTF
TRBJ2-5,NA,NA,TRBV24-1,TGTGCCACCAGTGATGGGACGATAGGGGAGACCCAGTACTTC,CATSDGTIGETQYF
TRBJ2-7,TRBD2,many,TRBV12-3/TRBV12-4,TGTGCCAGCAGCCTCGAGGGAAGCGGGGCTTACGAGCAGTACTTC,CASSLEGSGAYEQYF
TRBJ2-3,NA,many,TRBV27,TGTGCCAGCAGTTTATCGTGGACTGGAAGGCCAGGCACAGATACGCAGTATTTT,CASSLSWTGRPGTDTQYF
TRBJ2-7,NA,many,TRBV2,TGTGCCAGCAGAGGGCAGGGCGGCGAGCAGTACTTC,CASRGQGGEQYF
TRBJ2-1,TRBD2,many,TRBV6-1,TGTGCCAGCAGTGAGGGACTAGCCCGTACGCGGAATGAGCAGTTCTTC,CASSEGLARTRNEQFF
TRBJ1-5,NA,many,TRBV27,TGTGCCAGCAGTTCCCGTGGCGGGGCGGTACATTTT,CASSSRGGAVHF
TRBJ2-7,NA,few,TRBV6-5,TGTGCCAGCAGTTACTCCCGAAATCGTGGGGGAGCCTACGAGCAGTACTTC,CASSYSRNRGGAYEQYF
TRBJ2-6,NA,few,TRBV18,TGTGCCAGCTCACCAATGGACGGTTCTTCTGGGGCCAACGTCCTGACTTTC,CASSPMDGSSGANVLTF
TRBJ1-2,TRBD1,many,TRBV24-1,TGTGCCACCAGTGAACCCGGGACAGCCGGTGGCTACACCTTC,CATSEPGTAGGYTF
TRBJ1-1,NA,NA,TRBV19,TGTGCCAGTAGCCTGGAATGGCGGCCCAACACTGAAGCTTTCTTT,CASSLEWRPNTEAFF
TRBJ2-1,NA,many,TRBV20-1,TGCAGTGCTAGAGAACGGCGGCTCTACAATGAGCAGTTCTTC,CSARERRLYNEQFF